This T cell receptor (beta chain) was sequenced during a study of blood T cell repertoires in COVID-19. On the study more broadly: T cells, B-cell-depleted T cells, or PBMCs provided the cDNA or gDNA that served as material.

Assay: immunoSEQ multiplex PCR; the TCRdb copy retains only in-frame clones and omits some. The data contain over 90,000 clones, about 90% of them singletons. On this clone: This specimen includes other DNA sequences encoding the same CDR3.

Source material: peripheral blood. This sequence was found in a woman aged 50 to 60 with COVID-19, enrolled during active disease.

Here the CDR3 reads CASSRGTGSSYNEQFF. CDR3 DNA sequence: TGTGCCAGCAGCCGCGGGACAGGGAGCTCCTACAATGAGCAGTTCTTC. This chain uses TRBV11-2 with TRBJ2-1; TRBD1 aligns across 9 bases. CDR3 length: 16 amino acids. The junction had 5 bases not matched to a gene; V was cut back by 5 bases and J by 0 bases. Germline CDR1 and CDR2: SGHAT and FQNNGV.